This TCR beta chain was identified in a study of shared clonotypes between healthy human individuals. General study points: Among the subsets, naive ones generally showed larger estimated richness than memory ones. Non-shared clonotypes displayed generation probabilities falling below those of clonotypes present in all four donors.

Terminally differentiated effector memory CD45RA+ cells were excluded by CCR7 positive selection of CD45RO-negative cells. With respect to this clone: No antigen is known for it. The same CDR3 can be traced to other DNA sequences in this sample.

Authors' processing steps: Junction-only sequences without quality scores came from ImmunoSEQ, so filtering differed. The protocol was immunoSEQ multiplex PCR, while the TCRdb copy is restricted to in-frame clones and leaves out a portion. V, J and clone size are those of that table, while D and trimming were read from the DNA. The table includes more than 2 million clones, just under 95% detected once. This CDR3 has 14 residues. Trimming removed 0 bases at V and 3 bases at J, with 8 bases between. Per germline, CDR1 MNHEY and CDR2 SMNVEV (reference sequence). The chain uses TRBV27 and TRBJ1-2; D unresolved. Sample: naive CD8+ T cells from PBMCs. The clonotype originates from a man between 18 and 29 years old in good health. Some clones in this sample may be carry-over from other donors' samples. The CDR3 nucleotides are TGTGCCAGCAGTTTATCAGGATCTTACTATGGCTACACCTTC. This translates into CASSLSGSYYGYTF.